A single sample is the source of the 18 T cell receptor beta chains below, sequenced in a study of blood T cells in healthy people across ages. Primers used in a second PCR of about 6 to 11 cycles were a sample-barcoded 5' primer and a J-beta primer mix. A single record per CDR3 protein comes from TCRdb applying MiXCR to the 5' RACE reads. The repertoire holds around 800,000 distinct CDR3 sequences, about half seen once, with less than 20% in the top ten. What was sequenced was blood. The origin of the receptors is a man older than 75 in good health.

The V gene is TRBV2, the J gene TRBJ1-5; no reliable D call. V was cut by 6 bases and J by 0 bases, with 12 bases left in between. In germline, CDR1 is SNHLY, CDR2 FYNNEI. The CDR3 has 15 residues. CDR3 bases: TGTGCCAGCAGAGATACGGAAAGTAGCAATCAGCCCCAGCATTTT. It encodes CASRDTESSNQPQHF.

The rearrangement joins TRBV30 to TRBJ1-2; no clear D gene. CDR1 is GTSNPN, CDR2 SVGIG, per germline (reference sequence). The ends were cut back, 2 bases at V and 4 bases at J, with 14 bases in the middle. CDR3 size: 14 residues. The CDR3 loop is CAWSLWSSTYGYTF. The CDR3 bases are TGTGCCTGGAGTTTGTGGTCCTCCACCTATGGCTACACCTTC. Together with reference TRBV30 and TRBJ1-2, the CDR3 gives the full variable domain: SQTIHQWPATLVQPVGSPLSLECTVEGTSNPNLYWYRQAAGRGLQLLFYSVGIGQISSEVPQNLSASRPQDRQFILSSKKLLLSDSGFYLCAWSLWSSTYGYTFGSGTRLTVV.

This chain joins TRBV20-1 and TRBJ2-3, with 11 bases fitting TRBD2. CDR1 and CDR2 (germline): DFQATT, SNEGSKA (reference sequence). The CDR3 has 14 amino acids. Trimming took 6 bases from V and 3 from J; bases not matched to a gene: 5. The CDR3 spells CSASGTSGTDTQYF. Written as DNA, the CDR3 is TGCAGTGCCTCCGGGACTAGCGGTACAGATACGCAGTATTTT.

With regard to this clonotype: A much larger clone lies a single base off, so this may be a read error. The chain has TRBV5-4 and TRBJ2-7; 8 bases align to TRBD1. This CDR3 contains 13 residues. CDR1 is SGHNT, CDR2 YYREEE, per germline (reference sequence). In DNA, the CDR3 is TGTGCCGGCAGCCCGGACAGGGATTACGAGCAGTACTTC. Amino acid sequence: CAGSPDRDYEQYF.

This clonotype was seen a few times. V usage is TRBV29-1 and J usage is TRBJ2-2; 11 nucleotides align to TRBD2. Looked up from germline, CDR1 is SQVTM and CDR2 is ANQGSEA. This CDR3 contains 14 residues. The V and J ends lost 4 bases and 6 bases, in that order; junction bases with no gene match: 4. The CDR3 DNA reads TGCAGCGTTGTGCTAGCGGGGGGACCCGGGGAGCTGTTTTTT. It yields the protein CSVVLAGGPGELFF.

This clonotype has only one observation. This rearrangement joins TRBV27 to TRBJ2-7, with a tentative D call TRBD1 (6 bases). V lost 6 bases, J lost 3 bases, and 12 bases lay in between. Germline-derived CDR1 and CDR2 are MNHEY and SMNVEV (reference sequence). This CDR3 contains 13 residues. CDR3 bases: TGTGCCAGCAGAAGACAGGTCCACTACGAGCAGTACTTC. Residues: CASRRQVHYEQYF.

This clonotype was seen at least ten times. One end of the junction fails to match germline, which may point to a read error. The chain employs TRBV7-8 and TRBJ1-5; tentatively, D is TRBD1 (5 bases). The CDR3 totals 15 residues. Germline assignment: CDR1 SGHVS and CDR2 FQNEAQ. The CDR3 DNA is TGTGCCAGCAGTTTAGACAGAGCTAGCAATCAGCCCCAGCATTTT. It yields the protein CASSLDRASNQPQHF.

The chain couples TRBV3-1 to TRBJ2-5, with D possibly called TRBD1 or TRBD2 (5 bases each). V was cut by 5 bases and J by 14 bases, with 15 bases left in between. This CDR3 comprises 11 residues. Germline lookup yields CDR1 LGHDT and CDR2 YNNKEL (reference sequence). CDR3: CASSSLGVSYF. In nucleotides, the CDR3 is TGTGCCAGCAGCTCACTAGGGGTTTCCTACTTC.

V and J are TRBV20-1 and TRBJ2-4; 11 bases match TRBD2. CDR1 and CDR2 (germline): DFQATT, SNEGSKA (reference sequence). Trimming at V came to 6 bases and at J to 2 bases, leaving 18 bases not matched to a gene. This CDR3 region has 19 residues. In nucleotides, the CDR3 is TGCAGTGCCTGGCCCCTTCAGCTTAGCGGGAGGGGGACCAAAAACATTCAGTACTTC. Translating it yields CSAWPLQLSGRGTKNIQYF.

In its sample, this clonotype was seen a few times. The V call is TRBV7-2, the J call TRBJ2-1; TRBD2 matches 11 bases. Germline CDR1 SGHTA, CDR2 FQGNSA. Trimming removed 4 bases from V and 1 base from J; junction bases left unmatched: 6. CDR3 length: 17 amino acids. This CDR3 reads CASSSMTSGISYNEQFF. The CDR3, as DNA: TGTGCCAGCAGCTCAATGACTAGCGGGATTTCCTACAATGAGCAGTTCTTC.

The chain employs TRBV5-1 and TRBJ2-7; D might be TRBD1 or TRBD2, each matching 5 bases. Judging by the DNA end, TRBJ2-5 fits better; the J call may be wrong. This CDR3 is 14 amino acids long. The germline CDR1 and CDR2 sequences are SGHRS and YFSETQ. CDR3 sequence: CASSVGVATETQYF. CDR3 bases: TGCGCCAGCAGCGTGGGGGTTGCGACGGAGACCCAGTACTTC.

The V gene is TRBV7-9, the J gene TRBJ1-1, with D unclear. This CDR3 comprises 14 residues. Germline loops: CDR1 SEHNR, CDR2 FQNEAQ (reference sequence). The V and J ends lost 5 bases and 1 base respectively, with 11 bases between them. In DNA, the CDR3 is TGTGCCAGCAGCCCATGGACGGCGAACACTGAAGCTTTCTTT. Residues: CASSPWTANTEAFF.

V is TRBV2 and J is TRBJ2-2; no clear D gene. The CDR3 runs 14 residues. Germline CDR1 is SNHLY and CDR2 is FYNNEI. Trimming left V 0 bases short and J 4 bases short, with 6 bases between. The CDR3, as DNA: TGTGCCAGCAGTGAAGCTAGGGCCACCGGGGAGCTGTTTTTT. Amino acids: CASSEARATGELFF. Supplemented by reference TRBV2 and TRBJ2-2, the full variable domain reads EPEVTQTPSHQVTQMGQEVILRCVPISNHLYFYWYRQILGQKVEFLVSFYNNEISEKSEIFDDQFSVERPDGSNFTLKIRSTKLEDSAMYFCASSEARATGELFFGEGSRLTVL.

This clonotype was seen at least ten times. The chain links TRBV7-3 to TRBJ2-3; possibly TRBD2 for D (5 bases). The V gene lost 4 bases and the J gene lost 4 bases, with 12 bases spanning the gap. The CDR3 length is 14 residues. Germline assignment: CDR1 SGHTA and CDR2 FQGTGA. The DNA of the CDR3 is TGTGCCAGCAGCTCCCGGGATAGATCAGATACGCAGTATTTT. Translation: CASSSRDRSDTQYF.

The V gene is TRBV29-1, the J gene TRBJ2-5, with 7 bases fitting TRBD1. The end of the DNA aligns better with TRBJ2-7, so the J call may be wrong. This CDR3 comprises 15 residues. CDR1 is SQVTM, CDR2 ANQGSEA, per germline. CDR3 protein: CSVEAPRDSLYEQYF. The CDR3 DNA reads as TGCAGCGTTGAGGCACCCCGGGACAGCCTGTACGAGCAGTACTTC.

This clonotype was detected a few times. CDR3: CASSSGRIEDEKLFF. The DNA for the CDR3 is TGTGCCAGCAGCTCAGGCCGGATCGAGGACGAAAAACTGTTTTTT. The rearrangement joins TRBV12-3 or TRBV12-4 to TRBJ1-4; no definite D call. CDR3 length: 15 amino acids. The ends were cut back, 6 bases at V and 8 bases at J, with 19 bases in the middle.

CDR3 sequence: CASSLTSIDEQFF. In DNA, the CDR3 is TGTGCCAGCAGCCTGACTAGTATCGATGAGCAGTTCTTC. V usage is TRBV2 and J usage is TRBJ2-1, with TRBD2 as a possible D gene (6 bases). CDR3 length: 13 amino acids. The V gene's germline CDR1 is SNHLY and CDR2 FYNNEI. V lost 6 bases, J lost 8 bases, and 14 bases lay in between.

V usage is TRBV5-1 and J usage is TRBJ1-2, with D possibly being TRBD1 (6 bases). CDR3 length: 14 residues. V was trimmed by 2 bases and J by 0 bases, leaving 8 bases between them. Germline CDR1 SGHRS, CDR2 YFSETQ. The CDR3 sequence: CASSFDRTNYGYTF. Here the CDR3 DNA reads TGCGCCAGCAGCTTTGACAGGACTAACTATGGCTACACCTTC.